This TCR beta chain is from a study of T cells in localized non-small cell lung cancer. Study conclusions and caveats: Appearance in adjacent lung was seen for a median about 59 of the top 100 tumor clones.

The ends were cut back, 3 bases at V and 2 bases at J, with 10 bases in the middle. The length of the CDR3 is 15 residues. CDR1 and CDR2 from the germline V gene are MGHRA and YSYEKL. The assay was immunoSEQ multiplex PCR, and TCRdb's table has in-frame clones only and misses some. The sample has some 15,000 clones, over 75% seen once; the top ten hold roughly 33%. As regards this clone: The antigen remains undetermined.

The sample consisted of peripheral blood, taken before any cancer treatment. This chain joins TRBV4-1 and TRBJ2-2, with D unclear. The sequence was obtained from a male donor aged 60 or older with stage I lung adenocarcinoma. The CDR3 DNA follows: TGCGCCAGCAGCCAGGGCATTCCAAACACCGGGGAGCTGTTTTTT. It specifies CASSQGIPNTGELFF.